Presented here are 20 T cell receptor beta chains from one specimen sequenced in a study of T-cell memory formation after mild COVID-19. TCRdb reanalysed the 5' RACE reads using MiXCR and keeps one entry per CDR3 protein. The data show hundreds of thousands of distinct CDR3 sequences, with roughly a fifth seen just once and 20% to 25% held by the top ten. Sequences were obtained from PBMCs or a T cell subset sorted from them (not recorded which). The receptor source for this set is a man aged 18 to 29 who had mild COVID-19 (a few samples of this study predate the infection). Cell type and time point are not known.

This clonotype has ten or more counts. The chain carries TRBV7-9 and TRBJ2-2; unclear D gene. This CDR3 has 14 amino acids. The V gene's germline CDR1 is SEHNR and CDR2 FQNEAQ (reference sequence). Trimming took off 3 bases at V and 9 bases at J, with 14 bases between the two ends. The CDR3 DNA reads TGTGCCAGCAGCTTCCAGGCGGCAGGCCGGGAGCTGTTTTTT. Translated: CASSFQAAGRELFF. The complete variable domain, with remaining parts taken from reference TRBV7-9 and TRBJ2-2, reads DTGVSQNPRHKITKRGQNVTFRCDPISEHNRLYWYRQTLGQGPEFLTYFQNEAQLEKSRLLSDRFSAERPKGSFSTLEIQRTEQGDSAMYLCASSFQAAGRELFFGEGSRLTVL.

The chain carries TRBV20-1 and TRBJ1-2; no clear D. The CDR3 runs 15 residues. The germline CDR1 and CDR2 sequences are DFQATT and SNEGSKA (reference sequence). V was shortened by 0 bases and J by 9 bases, with 20 bases between the two germline ends. DNA for the CDR3: TGCAGTGCTAGAGACTATGGTGGGGATACGGTGAGCTACACCTTC. This sequence encodes CSARDYGGDTVSYTF.

This chain connects TRBV28 to TRBJ1-5; maybe TRBD1 (5 bases). The V end was cut by 2 bases, the J end by 6 bases, with 14 bases between. Germline CDR1 and CDR2: MDHEN and SYDVKM. CDR3 length: 15 amino acids. The CDR3 sequence: CASSLGRGHGQPQHF. The CDR3 DNA reads TGTGCCAGCAGTTTAGGTAGGGGCCACGGTCAGCCCCAGCATTTT.

A few counts support this clonotype. The rearrangement links TRBV30 to TRBJ2-3; D unclear. The V gene lost 2 bases and the J gene lost 5 bases, with 5 bases spanning the gap. The CDR3 spans 11 residues. Per the germline V gene, CDR1 is GTSNPN and CDR2 is SVGIG (reference sequence). In DNA, the CDR3 is TGTGCCTGGAGTTTTGGAGATACGCAGTATTTT. Translated, it gives CAWSFGDTQYF.

This sequence joins TRBV18 and TRBJ1-6, with D hard to call. The V gene's germline CDR1 is KGHSH and CDR2 LQKENI. The CDR3 is made up of 14 amino acids. V was cut by 4 bases and J by 6 bases, with 10 bases left in between. The CDR3 spells CASSLLHTNSPLHF. The CDR3 coding sequence is TGTGCCAGCTCACTTCTCCATACTAATTCACCCCTCCACTTT.

The chain links TRBV20-1 to TRBJ2-4; 12 bases fit TRBD1. CDR3 size: 17 residues. The V segment lost 3 bases and the J segment 6 bases; nucleotides outside the gene matches: 12. Germline values: CDR1 DFQATT, CDR2 SNEGSKA (reference sequence). In DNA, the CDR3 is TGCAGTGCTAGGGCGATTCGGGACAGGGGGCGTGCAAACATTCAGTACTTC. As protein: CSARAIRDRGRANIQYF.

The chain is built from TRBV6-2 or TRBV6-3 and TRBJ2-3; 12 nucleotides align to TRBD2. Germline CDR1 and CDR2: MNHEY and SVGEGT. The CDR3 loop spans 18 amino acids. Trimming removed 2 bases from V and 0 bases from J; junction bases left unmatched: 6. The CDR3 reads CASSYPTSGGTSTDTQYF. CDR3 bases: TGTGCCAGCAGTTACCCTACTAGCGGGGGGACGAGCACAGATACGCAGTATTTT.

This clonotype was counted a few times. The V and J genes are TRBV18 and TRBJ1-2; weak D call: TRBD1 (5 bases). Germline V gene data show CDR1 as KGHSH and CDR2 as LQKENI. The length of the CDR3 is 15 residues. Trimming removed 2 bases from V and 3 bases from J, with 13 bases in between. CDR3 amino acids: CASSPLGGSDYGYTF. CDR3 nucleotides: TGTGCCAGCTCACCATTGGGGGGAAGCGACTATGGCTACACCTTC.

This clonotype was observed many times. The chain uses TRBV2 and TRBJ1-1; tentative D call: TRBD1 (6 bases). Germline assignment: CDR1 SNHLY and CDR2 FYNNEI. V was clipped by 2 bases and J by 1 base, with 14 bases between them. This CDR3 region has 16 residues. CDR3 DNA sequence: TGTGCCAGCAGTGAAAGGGGGGGGGAAAAGAACACTGAAGCTTTCTTT. Its translation is CASSERGGEKNTEAFF.

This clonotype has just a few counts. The chain has TRBV7-6 and TRBJ2-7, with D possibly TRBD1 on 5 matching bases. CDR1 SGHVS and CDR2 FNYEAQ come from the germline V gene. The CDR3 totals 15 residues. V was shortened by 1 base and J by 3 bases, with 13 bases between the two germline ends. CDR3 loop: CASSLGGGVIYEQYF. The CDR3 DNA reads as TGTGCCAGCAGCTTAGGGGGCGGCGTAATCTACGAGCAGTACTTC.

J is TRBJ1-1 and V is TRBV12-3 or TRBV12-4; maybe TRBD1 (5 bases). The length of the CDR3 is 12 residues. V lost 11 bases and J 1 base, leaving 11 bases between the germline ends. In DNA, the CDR3 is TGTGCCGCGGTGAGGGGGAACACTGAAGCTTTCTTT. Translation: CAAVRGNTEAFF.

This clonotype was seen only a few times. The chain is built from TRBV6-2 or TRBV6-3 and TRBJ2-7; no clear D gene. In germline, CDR1 is MNHEY, CDR2 SVGEGT. This CDR3 region has 13 residues. The V end lost 6 bases, the J end lost 0 bases, and 9 bases lay between the germline ends. The chain's CDR3 is CASSPSSSYEQYV. The CDR3 DNA sequence: TGTGCCAGCAGCCCCTCCTCCTCCTACGAGCAGTACGTC.

This clonotype has more than one count but fewer than ten. This sequence joins TRBV12-3 or TRBV12-4 and TRBJ1-1, with 7 bases matching TRBD1. The CDR3 has 16 residues. The V segment lost 8 bases and the J segment 4 bases; nucleotides outside the gene matches: 16. CDR3 loop: CASLSYVGGASTEAFF. The CDR3 DNA reads as TGTGCCAGCCTATCCTACGTAGGGGGCGCGAGCACTGAAGCTTTCTTT.

The chain employs TRBV7-2 and TRBJ2-1; 12 bases agree with TRBD2. The CDR3 sequence is 13 residues long. Germline-derived CDR1 and CDR2 are SGHTA and FQGNSA. With V trimmed by 8 bases and J by 12 bases, 8 bases remained unmatched. CDR3 loop: CASRASGGARQFF. Here the CDR3 DNA reads TGTGCCAGCCGGGCTAGCGGGGGGGCGAGGCAGTTCTTC. Variable domain in full (rest from reference TRBV7-2 and TRBJ2-1): GAGVSQSPSNKVTEKGKDVELRCDPISGHTALYWYRQSLGQGLEFLIYFQGNSAPDKSGLPSDRFSAERTGGSVSTLTIQRTQQEDSAVYLCASRASGGARQFFGPGTRLTVL.

This clonotype was seen a few times. The rearrangement uses TRBV6-6 and TRBJ2-1, with unresolved D. Trimming removed 5 bases from V and 5 bases from J, with 7 bases in between. There are 12 residues in the CDR3. Germline V lookup: CDR1 MNHNY, CDR2 SVGAGI (reference sequence). The CDR3 region is CASSPADNEQFF. DNA for the CDR3: TGTGCCAGCAGTCCCGCTGACAATGAGCAGTTCTTC.

The chain carries TRBV2 and TRBJ2-1; no firm D call. Germline V CDR1 and CDR2: SNHLY, FYNNEI. This CDR3 spans 11 amino acids. The V and J ends lost 8 bases and 7 bases respectively, with 9 bases between them. DNA of the CDR3: TGTGCCAGCCAGTTCGGGAATGAGCAGTTCTTC. Its protein product is CASQFGNEQFF.

This clonotype has more than one count but fewer than ten. The V call is TRBV20-1, the J call TRBJ2-7, with a possible D match to TRBD2 (5 bases). The V and J ends lost 0 bases and 7 bases respectively, with 13 bases between them. The CDR3 runs to 13 residues. The germline V gene has CDR1 DFQATT and CDR2 SNEGSKA (reference sequence). CDR3 residues: CSARDGEREEQYV. CDR3 bases: TGCAGTGCTAGAGACGGGGAGCGAGAAGAGCAGTACGTC.

There are a few counts of this clonotype. This chain links TRBV7-6 with TRBJ2-7; 9 bases are shared with TRBD1. The V gene's germline CDR1 is SGHVS and CDR2 FNYEAQ. The ends lost 1 base at V and 3 bases at J; junction bases unmatched: 7. The CDR3 is made up of 16 amino acids. CDR3 residues: CASSLVGGTGNYEQYF. CDR3 DNA sequence: TGTGCCAGCAGCTTAGTAGGAGGGACAGGGAACTACGAGCAGTACTTC. The full variable domain, rest sourced from reference TRBV7-6 and TRBJ2-7, is GAGVSQSPRYKVTKRGQDVALRCDPISGHVSLYWYRQALGQGPEFLTYFNYEAQQDKSGLPNDRFSAERPEGSISTLTIQRTEQRDSAMYRCASSLVGGTGNYEQYFGPGTRLTVT.

The chain is built from TRBV7-2 and TRBJ2-3; D gene ambiguous. This CDR3 comprises 14 residues. Trimming removed 5 bases from V and 1 base from J, with 10 bases in between. The V gene's germline CDR1 is SGHTA and CDR2 FQGNSA. For the CDR3, the DNA is TGTGCCAGCAGCCTCCCCCGCCGCACAGATACGCAGTATTTT. As protein: CASSLPRRTDTQYF.

This clonotype was seen only a few times. The V call is TRBV10-1, the J call TRBJ1-6, with D uncertain. The CDR3 sequence is 13 residues long. The V and J ends lost 2 bases and 14 bases respectively, with 13 bases between them. Germline V gene sequence: CDR1 WNHNN, CDR2 SYGVQD (reference sequence). This CDR3 reads CASSEDLGSTLHF. In nucleotides, the CDR3 is TGCGCCAGCAGTGAGGATTTAGGTAGCACCCTCCACTTT.